This T cell receptor beta chain was obtained from a study of CD8 T cells in Susac syndrome. Trimming removed 5 bases at V and 0 bases at J, with 19 bases between. The CDR3 spans 18 residues. Germline CDR1 and CDR2: SEHNR and FQNEAQ (reference sequence). The RNA, about 0.45 to 1 ug, was put through reverse transcription using random hexamers. Via MiXCR, TCRdb re-called the immunoSEQ multiplex PCR reads, giving one row per CDR3 protein. This repertoire shows some 100,000 distinct CDR3 sequences, 95% found once; its top ten account for 0.3%. This sequence joins TRBV7-9 and TRBJ1-4, with D perhaps TRBD1 (5 bases). This sequence was found in a human donor with Susac syndrome. Sequencing used CD8+ T cells from PBMCs. The CDR3 nucleotides are TGTGCCAGCAGCAGCCACCGGGGGGAATTAGCAACTAATGAAAAACTGTTTTTT. This translates into CASSSHRGELATNEKLFF.